This T cell receptor beta chain was documented in a study of CD8+ T cells in alopecia areata. The study's findings and limits: Sequencing of scalp samples also captures resident alphabeta T cells of normal skin.

cDNA serving as the sequencing template came from extracted, reverse transcribed RNA. Assay: immunoSEQ multiplex PCR; the TCRdb copy retains only in-frame clones and omits some. The sample records 150,000 to 200,000 clones, around 54% being singletons. Sorting of PBMCs yielded the CD4+ and CD8+ T cells. V lost 4 bases to trimming and J lost 5 bases, with 5 bases between them. The CDR3 has 10 residues. CDR1 is SQVTM and CDR2 is ANQGSEA in the germline V gene. This clone was seen more than once but under ten times. Its specificity is unknown. The sample holds other DNA sequences that translate to the same CDR3.

Sequencing was carried out using CD4+ T cells sorted from blood. The chain is built from TRBV29-1 and TRBJ2-5; tentatively, D is TRBD2 (5 bases). The TCR was taken from a human donor in good health. The CDR3 region is CSVGGETQYF. CDR3 coding DNA: TGCAGCGTTGGCGGGGAGACCCAGTACTTC.